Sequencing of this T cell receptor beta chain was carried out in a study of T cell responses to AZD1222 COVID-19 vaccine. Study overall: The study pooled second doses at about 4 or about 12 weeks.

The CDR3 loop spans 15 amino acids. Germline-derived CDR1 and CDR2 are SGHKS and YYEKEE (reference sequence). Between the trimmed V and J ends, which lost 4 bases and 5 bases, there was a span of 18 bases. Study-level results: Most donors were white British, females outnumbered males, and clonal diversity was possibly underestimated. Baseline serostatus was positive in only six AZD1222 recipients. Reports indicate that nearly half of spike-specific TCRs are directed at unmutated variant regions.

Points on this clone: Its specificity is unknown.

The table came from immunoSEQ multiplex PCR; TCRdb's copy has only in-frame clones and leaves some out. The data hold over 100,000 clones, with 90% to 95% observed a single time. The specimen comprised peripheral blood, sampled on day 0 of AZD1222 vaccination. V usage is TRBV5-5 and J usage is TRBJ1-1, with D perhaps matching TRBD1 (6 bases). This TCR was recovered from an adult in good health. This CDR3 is CASSVDPQGQTEAFF. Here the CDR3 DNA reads TGTGCCAGCAGCGTAGACCCTCAGGGGCAAACTGAAGCTTTCTTT.